The 12 T cell receptor beta chains below come from one sample, sequenced in a study of blood T cell repertoires in COVID-19. Assay: immunoSEQ multiplex PCR; the TCRdb copy retains only in-frame clones and omits some. The repertoire holds about 78,000 clones, with roughly 90% as singletons. The specimen sequenced was peripheral blood. These receptors came from a woman aged 80 or over with acute or convalescent COVID-19.

The rearrangement uses TRBV10-2 and TRBJ1-5, with 9 nucleotides matching TRBD1. The CDR3 sequence is 16 residues long. The V and J ends lost 6 bases and 4 bases, in that order; junction bases with no gene match: 10. The V gene's germline CDR1 is WSHSY and CDR2 SAAADI. The DNA for the CDR3 is TGCGCCAGCAGCGATAGGGGACAGGGTGAAAATCAGCCCCAGCATTTT. Protein product: CASSDRGQGENQPQHF.

The chain carries TRBV18 and TRBJ2-4; 9 bases map to TRBD2. The V and J ends lost 2 bases and 0 bases, in that order; junction bases with no gene match: 5. The CDR3 sequence is 17 residues long. The germline CDR1 and CDR2 sequences are KGHSH and LQKENI. DNA of the CDR3: TGTGCCAGCTCACCAGGGACTAGCCTTATAGCCAAAAACATTCAGTACTTC. Translation gives CASSPGTSLIAKNIQYF.

This rearrangement joins TRBV11-2 to TRBJ1-2; unclear D gene. Germline loops: CDR1 SGHAT, CDR2 FQNNGV. V was pared by 2 bases and J by 4 bases, with 14 bases between. The CDR3 totals 15 residues. The DNA of the CDR3 is TGTGCCAGCAGCTTAAAGGGCGGGGTTGTCTATGGCTACACCTTC. Translating it yields CASSLKGGVVYGYTF.

This clone showed up just once. Germline is not matched at one junction end, which may reflect a read error. V gene TRBV6-4 combines with J gene TRBJ1-1; a weak D match, TRBD1 (5 bases). Germline V lookup: CDR1 MRHNA, CDR2 SNTAGT. This CDR3 comprises 15 residues. The CDR3 reads CALTGTHYPNTEAFF. The CDR3 DNA sequence: TGCGCTCTTACCGGGACTCACTACCCAAACACTGAAGCTTTCTTT.

V usage is TRBV3-1 (or the pseudogene TRBV3-2) and J usage is TRBJ2-7; weak D call: TRBD1 (6 bases). V was trimmed by 4 bases and J by 2 bases, leaving 12 bases between them. Germline lookup yields CDR1 LGHDT and CDR2 YNNKEL (reference sequence). CDR3 length: 14 amino acids. In nucleotides, the CDR3 is TGTGCCAGCAGCCCTAAGACAGGCACCTACGAGCAGTACTTC. Its translation: CASSPKTGTYEQYF.

The chain has TRBV28 and TRBJ2-6; D possibly corresponds to TRBD2 (7 bases). Trimming took 4 bases from V and 3 from J, leaving 13 bases between them. Germline-derived CDR1 and CDR2 are MDHEN and SYDVKM. The CDR3 sequence is 16 residues long. The CDR3 coding sequence is TGTGCCAGCAGTTCGGCGGGGGCTGGTGGGGCCAACGTCCTGACTTTC. Translating gives CASSSAGAGGANVLTF.

The chain has TRBV12-5 and TRBJ2-4; tentatively, D is TRBD1 (5 bases). This CDR3 is built from 15 residues. Germline lookup yields CDR1 LGHNT and CDR2 FRNRAP. Trimming stripped 2 bases from V and 2 bases from J, with 10 bases between. CDR3 residues: CASGLQGTTKNIQYF. Here the CDR3 DNA reads TGTGCTAGTGGTTTGCAGGGAACAACCAAAAACATTCAGTACTTC.

The sample holds a few counts of this clone. This chain joins TRBV5-1 and TRBJ2-7; D remains ambiguous. The ends were cut back, 7 bases at V and 2 bases at J, with 7 bases in the middle. From germline, CDR1 is SGHRS and CDR2 YFSETQ. The CDR3 has 11 residues. The CDR3 sequence is CASREAYEQYF. The CDR3 region has the DNA TGCGCCAGCCGAGAGGCCTACGAGCAGTACTTC. The variable domain in full, with the rest retrieved from reference TRBV5-1 and TRBJ2-7, is KAGVTQTPRYLIKTRGQQVTLSCSPISGHRSVSWYQQTPGQGLQFLFEYFSETQRNKGNFPGRFSGRQFSNSRSEMNVSTLELGDSALYLCASREAYEQYFGPGTRLTVT.

The V and J genes are TRBV5-1 and TRBJ1-1; D is unresolved. V was trimmed by 0 bases and J by 1 base, leaving 13 bases between them. Germline V gene data show CDR1 as SGHRS and CDR2 as YFSETQ. This CDR3 has 16 amino acids. The CDR3 region is CASSLAGGTPNTEAFF. The CDR3, as DNA: TGCGCCAGCAGCTTGGCGGGAGGAACACCGAACACTGAAGCTTTCTTT.

The chain recombines TRBV7-3 with TRBJ2-6, with TRBD2 identical over 13 bases. The length of the CDR3 is 18 residues. V dropped 4 bases and J dropped 4; count of bases not matched to a gene: 7. CDR1 and CDR2 from the germline V gene are SGHTA and FQGTGA. The CDR3 region is CASSYGTSGVPGANVLTF. CDR3 in DNA: TGTGCCAGCAGCTATGGGACTAGCGGGGTCCCGGGGGCCAACGTCCTGACTTTC.

The rearrangement joins TRBV6-5 to TRBJ2-2, with a weak D call TRBD1 (5 bases). Trimming left V 6 bases short and J 0 bases short, with 8 bases between. Germline CDR1 reads MNHEY; CDR2 reads SVGAGI. CDR3 size: 14 residues. CDR3 bases: TGTGCCAGCAGGGGGCAGCCGAACACCGGGGAGCTGTTTTTT. The encoded protein is CASRGQPNTGELFF.

The J gene is TRBJ2-1, the V gene TRBV11-2; D is unresolved. The V and J ends lost 1 base and 7 bases respectively, with 8 bases between them. The germline gives CDR1 SGHAT, CDR2 FQNNGV. The CDR3 covers 13 residues. CDR3 sequence (DNA): TGTGCCAGCAGCTTAGTAATCCGGAATGAGCAGTTCTTC. It is translated as CASSLVIRNEQFF.